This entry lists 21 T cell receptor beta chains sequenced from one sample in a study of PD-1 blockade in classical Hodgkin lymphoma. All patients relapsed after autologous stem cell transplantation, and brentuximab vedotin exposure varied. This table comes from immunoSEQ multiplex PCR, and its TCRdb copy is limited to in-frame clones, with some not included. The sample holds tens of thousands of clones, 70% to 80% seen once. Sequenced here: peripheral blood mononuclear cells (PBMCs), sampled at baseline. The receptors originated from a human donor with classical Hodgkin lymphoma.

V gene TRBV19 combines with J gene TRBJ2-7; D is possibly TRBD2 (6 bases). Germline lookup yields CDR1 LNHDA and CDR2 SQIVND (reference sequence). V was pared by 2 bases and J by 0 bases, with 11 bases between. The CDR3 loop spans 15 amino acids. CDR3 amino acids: CASSIYGGASYEQYF. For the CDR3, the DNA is TGTGCCAGTAGTATATACGGCGGGGCCTCCTACGAGCAGTACTTC.

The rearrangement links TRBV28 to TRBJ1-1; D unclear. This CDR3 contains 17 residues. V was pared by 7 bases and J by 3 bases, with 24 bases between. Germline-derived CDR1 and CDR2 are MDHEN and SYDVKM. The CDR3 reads CASNPPLRWQKDTEAFF. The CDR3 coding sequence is TGTGCCAGCAACCCACCTTTACGGTGGCAGAAAGACACTGAAGCTTTCTTT.

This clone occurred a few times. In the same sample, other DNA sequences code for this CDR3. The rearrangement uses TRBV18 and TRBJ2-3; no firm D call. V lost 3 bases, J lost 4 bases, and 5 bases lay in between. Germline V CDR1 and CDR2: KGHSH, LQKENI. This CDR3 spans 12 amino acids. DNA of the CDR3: TGTGCCAGCTCACCGGAAGCAGATACGCAGTATTTT. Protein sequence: CASSPEADTQYF.

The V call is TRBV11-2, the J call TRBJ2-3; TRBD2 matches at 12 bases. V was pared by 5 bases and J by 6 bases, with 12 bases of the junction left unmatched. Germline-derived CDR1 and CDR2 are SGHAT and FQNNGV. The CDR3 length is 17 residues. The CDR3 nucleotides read TGTGCCAGCAGCATAGGGGTGACTAGCGGGAGCTCTGATACGCAGTATTTT. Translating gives CASSIGVTSGSSDTQYF.

For the CDR3, the DNA is TGTGCCAGCAGTCCCTGGGTGAGGGGCTATGGCTACACCTTC. Its protein product is CASSPWVRGYGYTF. The chain has TRBV28 and TRBJ1-2; D possibly corresponds to TRBD1 (5 bases). This CDR3 is built from 14 residues. Trimming removed 5 bases at V and 4 bases at J, with 14 bases between. Germline lookup yields CDR1 MDHEN and CDR2 SYDVKM.

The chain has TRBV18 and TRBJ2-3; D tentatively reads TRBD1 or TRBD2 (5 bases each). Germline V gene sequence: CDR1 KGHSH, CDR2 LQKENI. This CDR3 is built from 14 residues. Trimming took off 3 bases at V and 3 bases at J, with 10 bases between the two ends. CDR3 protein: CASSPVGDTDTQYF. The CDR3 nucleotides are TGTGCCAGCTCACCCGTGGGGGATACAGATACGCAGTATTTT.

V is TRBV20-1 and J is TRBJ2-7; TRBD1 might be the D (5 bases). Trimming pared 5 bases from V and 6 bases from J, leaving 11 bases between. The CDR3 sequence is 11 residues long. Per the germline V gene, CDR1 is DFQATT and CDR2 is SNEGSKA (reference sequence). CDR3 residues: CSAAQGSEQYF. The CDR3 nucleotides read TGCAGTGCTGCTCAGGGCTCCGAGCAGTACTTC.

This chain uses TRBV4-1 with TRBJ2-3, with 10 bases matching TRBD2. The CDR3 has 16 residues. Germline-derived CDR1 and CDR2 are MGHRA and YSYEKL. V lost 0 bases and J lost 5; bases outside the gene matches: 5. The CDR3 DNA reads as TGCGCCAGCAGCCAAGAACGGCTAGCGGGAGAAGATACGCAGTATTTT. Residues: CASSQERLAGEDTQYF.

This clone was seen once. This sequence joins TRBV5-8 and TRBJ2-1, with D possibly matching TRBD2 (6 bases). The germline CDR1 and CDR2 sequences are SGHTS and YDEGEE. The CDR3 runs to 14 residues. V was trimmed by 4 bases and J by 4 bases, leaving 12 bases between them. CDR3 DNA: TGTGCCAGCAGCCCCCGGGACTTTTACAATGAGCAGTTCTTC. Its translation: CASSPRDFYNEQFF.

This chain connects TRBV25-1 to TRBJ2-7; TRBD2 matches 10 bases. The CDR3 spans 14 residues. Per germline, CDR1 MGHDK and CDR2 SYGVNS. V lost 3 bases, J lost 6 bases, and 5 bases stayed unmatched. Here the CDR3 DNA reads TGTGCCAGCAGTGAGAGCGGGAGGGTGGGCGAGCAGTACTTC. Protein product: CASSESGRVGEQYF.

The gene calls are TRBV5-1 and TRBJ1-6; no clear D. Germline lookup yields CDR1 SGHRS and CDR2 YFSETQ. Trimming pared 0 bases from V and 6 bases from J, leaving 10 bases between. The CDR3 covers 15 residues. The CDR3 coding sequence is TGCGCCAGCAGCTTGGGATTAGGAGCTAATTCACCCCTCCACTTT. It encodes CASSLGLGANSPLHF.

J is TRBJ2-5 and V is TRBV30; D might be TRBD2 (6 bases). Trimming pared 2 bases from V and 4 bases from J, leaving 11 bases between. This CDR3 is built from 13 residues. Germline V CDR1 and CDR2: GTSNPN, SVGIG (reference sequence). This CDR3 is CAWSTLGGETQYF. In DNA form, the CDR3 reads TGTGCCTGGAGTACACTGGGGGGAGAGACCCAGTACTTC.

CDR3 coding DNA: TGCGCCAGCAGCTGGGTTGGACAGGGGGGGAACAATGAGCAGTTCTTC. Translating it yields CASSWVGQGGNNEQFF. The chain has TRBV5-1 and TRBJ2-1, with 10 nucleotides matching TRBD1. With 3 bases clipped from V and 5 bases from J, the junction kept 8 bases outside the gene matches. CDR3 length equals 16 residues. CDR1 SGHRS and CDR2 YFSETQ come from the germline V gene.

The CDR3, as DNA: TGTGCCAGCAGCTCTTCACCTACAGGCTCTGGAAACACCATATATTTT. Amino acids: CASSSSPTGSGNTIYF. This chain joins TRBV7-9 and TRBJ1-3, with D possibly being TRBD1 (5 bases). Germline-derived CDR1 and CDR2 are SEHNR and FQNEAQ (reference sequence). The length of the CDR3 is 16 residues. Trimming removed 4 bases at V and 0 bases at J, with 13 bases between.

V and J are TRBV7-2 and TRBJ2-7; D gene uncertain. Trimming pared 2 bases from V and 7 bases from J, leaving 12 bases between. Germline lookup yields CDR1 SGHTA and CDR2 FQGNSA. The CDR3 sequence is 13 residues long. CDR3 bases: TGTGCCAGCAGCTTAAAATCCGGGTGGGAGCAGTACTTC. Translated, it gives CASSLKSGWEQYF.

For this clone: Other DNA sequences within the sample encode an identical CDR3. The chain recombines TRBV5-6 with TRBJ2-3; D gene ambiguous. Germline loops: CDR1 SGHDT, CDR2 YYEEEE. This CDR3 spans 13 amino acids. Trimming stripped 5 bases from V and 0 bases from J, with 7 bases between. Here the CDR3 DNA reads TGTGCCAGCAGGGAATCTAGCACAGATACGCAGTATTTT. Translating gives CASRESSTDTQYF.

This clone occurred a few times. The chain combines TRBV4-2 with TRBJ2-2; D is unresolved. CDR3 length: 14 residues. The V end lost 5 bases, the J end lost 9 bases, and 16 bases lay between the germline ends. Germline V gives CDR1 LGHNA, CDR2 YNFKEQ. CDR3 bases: TGTGCCAGCAGCGCTCTAGACGAGACCCGGGAGCTGTTTTTT. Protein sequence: CASSALDETRELFF.

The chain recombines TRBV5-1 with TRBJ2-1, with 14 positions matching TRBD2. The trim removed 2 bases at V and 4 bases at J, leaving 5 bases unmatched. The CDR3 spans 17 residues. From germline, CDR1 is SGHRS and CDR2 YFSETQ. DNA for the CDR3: TGCGCCAGCAGCTTACGGGGACTAGCGGGAGTTTACAATGAGCAGTTCTTC. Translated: CASSLRGLAGVYNEQFF.

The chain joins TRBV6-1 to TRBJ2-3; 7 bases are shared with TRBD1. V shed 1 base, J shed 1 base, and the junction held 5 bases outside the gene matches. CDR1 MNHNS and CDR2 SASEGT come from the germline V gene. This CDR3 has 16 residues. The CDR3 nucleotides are TGTGCCAGCAGTGAAGACAGGGGTTCGGGCACAGATACGCAGTATTTT. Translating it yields CASSEDRGSGTDTQYF.

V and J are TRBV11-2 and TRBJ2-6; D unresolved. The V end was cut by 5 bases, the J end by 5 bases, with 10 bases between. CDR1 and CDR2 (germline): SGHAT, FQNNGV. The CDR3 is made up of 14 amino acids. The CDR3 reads CASSPGSWANVLTF. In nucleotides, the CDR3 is TGTGCCAGCAGCCCGGGTAGCTGGGCCAACGTCCTGACTTTC.

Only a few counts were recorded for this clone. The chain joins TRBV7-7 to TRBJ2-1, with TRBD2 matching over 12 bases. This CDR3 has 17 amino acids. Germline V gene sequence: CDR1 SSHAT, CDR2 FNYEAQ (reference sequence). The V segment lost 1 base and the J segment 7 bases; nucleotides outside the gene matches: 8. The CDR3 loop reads CASSLGLAGVPGNEQFF. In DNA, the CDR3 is TGTGCCAGCAGCTTAGGACTAGCGGGAGTCCCGGGAAATGAGCAGTTCTTC.